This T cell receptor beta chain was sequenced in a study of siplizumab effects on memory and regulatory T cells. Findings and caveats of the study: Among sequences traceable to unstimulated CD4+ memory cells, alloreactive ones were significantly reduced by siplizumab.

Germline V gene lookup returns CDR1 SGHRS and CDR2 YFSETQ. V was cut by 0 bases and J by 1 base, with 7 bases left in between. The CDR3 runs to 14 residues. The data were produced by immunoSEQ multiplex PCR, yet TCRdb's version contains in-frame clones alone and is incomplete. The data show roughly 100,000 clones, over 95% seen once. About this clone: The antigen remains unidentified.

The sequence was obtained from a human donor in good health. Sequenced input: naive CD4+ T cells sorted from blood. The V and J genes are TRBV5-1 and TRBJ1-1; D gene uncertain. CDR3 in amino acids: CASSLVGRNTEAFF. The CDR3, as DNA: TGCGCCAGCAGCTTGGTGGGCCGGAACACTGAAGCTTTCTTT. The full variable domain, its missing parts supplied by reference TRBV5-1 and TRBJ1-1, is KAGVTQTPRYLIKTRGQQVTLSCSPISGHRSVSWYQQTPGQGLQFLFEYFSETQRNKGNFPGRFSGRQFSNSRSEMNVSTLELGDSALYLCASSLVGRNTEAFFGQGTRLTVV.